Below, 14 T cell receptor beta chains from the same sample are listed, as sequenced in a study of cytomegalovirus exposure and HLA in healthy donors. The PCR was carried out with 60 Vbeta primers and 13 Jbeta primers. The data were produced by immunoSEQ multiplex PCR, yet TCRdb's version contains in-frame clones alone and is incomplete. In the table there are fewer than 200,000 clones, approximately 78% of which are singletons. The sequenced sample was PBMCs. All receptors come from a girl aged 2 to 9 in good health and CMV-seropositive.

Here the CDR3 reads CATSRDARASGRGETQYF. In DNA, the CDR3 is TGTGCCACCAGCAGAGATGCCCGGGCTAGCGGGAGGGGAGAGACCCAGTACTTC. The chain recombines TRBV15 with TRBJ2-5, with TRBD2 identical over 12 bases. In germline, CDR1 is LNHNV, CDR2 YYDKDF (reference sequence). Trimming at V came to 0 bases and at J to 4 bases, leaving 9 bases not matched to a gene. The CDR3 runs 18 residues.

This clone was found once. The V and J genes are TRBV4-1 and TRBJ2-6, with 10 positions matching TRBD1. Germline assignment: CDR1 MGHRA and CDR2 YSYEKL. The CDR3 length is 17 residues. V shed 4 bases and J 3 bases; nucleotides not matched to a gene: 6. The CDR3 sequence is CASSRGTGVFGANVLTF. The DNA of the CDR3 is TGCGCCAGCAGCCGAGGGACAGGGGTATTTGGGGCCAACGTCCTGACTTTC.

This clone has just a few counts. The rearrangement uses TRBV6-6 and TRBJ2-3, with 11 bases lining up with TRBD2. Germline trimming cut 6 bases from V and 8 bases from J; bases unmatched to any gene: 7. CDR3 length: 14 amino acids. CDR1 and CDR2 (germline): MNHNY, SVGAGI (reference sequence). For the CDR3, the DNA is TGTGCCAGCAGGTCTACTAGCGGGAGCGGTACGCAGTATTTT. Translation: CASRSTSGSGTQYF.

Only one count was recorded for this clone. V usage is TRBV30 and J usage is TRBJ2-3, with D possibly matching TRBD2 (6 bases). The CDR3 is 16 amino acids. Trimming removed 3 bases from V and 5 bases from J, with 21 bases in between. From germline, CDR1 is GTSNPN and CDR2 SVGIG (reference sequence). CDR3 nucleotide sequence: TGTGCCTGGAGCCCCCCCGACGTGACGGGAGAAGATACGCAGTATTTT. Translating it yields CAWSPPDVTGEDTQYF.

The chain uses TRBV18 and TRBJ2-3; no firm D call. CDR1 is KGHSH, CDR2 LQKENI, per germline. The V end was cut by 1 base, the J end by 6 bases, with 8 bases between. The CDR3 is made up of 13 amino acids. The CDR3 bases are TGTGCCAGCTCACCACACCAGCGCGATACGCAGTATTTT. This translates into CASSPHQRDTQYF.

The chain carries TRBV27 and TRBJ2-4, with 14 bases aligning to TRBD2. In germline, CDR1 is MNHEY, CDR2 SMNVEV (reference sequence). V was clipped by 5 bases and J by 0 bases; unmatched bases: 6. The CDR3 extends over 18 amino acids. The CDR3 sequence: CASSVGLAGGLAKNIQYF. The CDR3 DNA reads TGTGCCAGCAGTGTCGGACTAGCGGGAGGACTAGCCAAAAACATTCAGTACTTC.

The rearrangement links TRBV10-3 to TRBJ2-3, with D perhaps matching TRBD2 (6 bases). The CDR3 loop spans 13 amino acids. Trimming cost V 7 bases and J 0 bases, with 8 bases left between them. Germline CDR1 ENHRY, CDR2 SYGVKD. DNA of the CDR3: TGTGCCATCACCGGGACTAGCACAGATACGCAGTATTTT. It encodes CAITGTSTDTQYF.

This clone came up a few times. This rearrangement joins TRBV4-2 to TRBJ2-1; D is possibly TRBD2 (6 bases). Germline V gene sequence: CDR1 LGHNA, CDR2 YNFKEQ. V lost 1 base and J 1 base, leaving 11 bases between the germline ends. CDR3 length equals 16 residues. The CDR3 sequence is CASSQGYSGSYNEQFF. CDR3 DNA sequence: TGTGCCAGCAGCCAAGGTTATAGCGGATCCTACAATGAGCAGTTCTTC.

This chain links TRBV30 with TRBJ2-2, with D tentatively TRBD1 (6 bases). This CDR3 region has 12 residues. Germline CDR1 is GTSNPN and CDR2 is SVGIG (reference sequence). Trimming left V 2 bases short and J 6 bases short, with 7 bases between. The CDR3 nucleotides read TGTGCCTGGAGTAAGGGGGCCGGGGAGCTGTTTTTT. The encoded protein is CAWSKGAGELFF.

The J gene is TRBJ2-5, the V gene TRBV6-5, with TRBD2 matching over 8 bases. Germline V gene data show CDR1 as MNHEY and CDR2 as SVGAGI. J gave up 4 bases and V 3 bases, and 4 bases lay outside the gene matches. This CDR3 contains 14 residues. The chain's CDR3 is CASSYTGLVETQYF. CDR3 bases: TGTGCCAGCAGTTATACGGGACTAGTAGAGACCCAGTACTTC.

V gene TRBV18 combines with J gene TRBJ1-2, with a tentative D call TRBD1 (6 bases). This CDR3 comprises 18 residues. V lost 0 bases and J lost 0, with 17 bases in between. Germline V gene data show CDR1 as KGHSH and CDR2 as LQKENI. DNA for the CDR3: TGTGCCAGCTCACCACCGACCATACAGGGATCATCTAACTATGGCTACACCTTC. It codes for CASSPPTIQGSSNYGYTF.

The V and J genes are TRBV2 and TRBJ1-3; TRBD1 is a possible D gene (6 bases). Germline V CDR1 and CDR2: SNHLY, FYNNEI. There are 13 residues in the CDR3. With 8 bases removed from V and 0 bases from J, the gap between germline ends came to 8 bases. CDR3 nucleotides: TGTGCCAGCGGACAGAACTCTGGAAACACCATATATTTT. This gives the protein CASGQNSGNTIYF.

The V and J genes are TRBV28 and TRBJ2-7, with D tentatively TRBD1 (7 bases). From germline, CDR1 is MDHEN and CDR2 SYDVKM. V lost 5 bases and J lost 2, with 13 bases in between. This CDR3 contains 14 residues. CDR3 sequence: CASSPGDSTYEQYF. The DNA of the CDR3 is TGTGCCAGCAGTCCGGGGGACAGCACCTACGAGCAGTACTTC.

The chain uses TRBV28 and TRBJ1-5; D uncertain. CDR1 is MDHEN and CDR2 is SYDVKM in the germline V gene. The CDR3 has 14 amino acids. The ends were cut back, 2 bases at V and 4 bases at J, with 9 bases in the middle. In DNA, the CDR3 is TGTGCCAGCAGTTTAGGGTCAGGTAATCAGCCCCAGCATTTT. Its protein product is CASSLGSGNQPQHF.